The 11 T cell receptor beta chains presented below share a single source sample, sequenced in a study of radiotherapy plus CTLA-4 blockade in lung cancer. TCRdb keeps only in-frame clones here, not all; method: immunoSEQ multiplex PCR. The sample yields roughly 59,000 clones, about 72% seen once. The sequencing here drew on peripheral blood, taken from a patient treated with radiotherapy plus ipilimumab. The receptor set was obtained from a human donor with non-small cell lung cancer whose response to radiotherapy plus ipilimumab could not be evaluated.

This sequence joins TRBV18 and TRBJ2-3; the D gene is possibly TRBD1 (6 bases). Germline V gives CDR1 KGHSH, CDR2 LQKENI. V gave up 5 bases and J gave up 9 bases, with 12 bases separating them. This CDR3 spans 12 amino acids. DNA of the CDR3: TGTGCCAGCTCAACAAACAGGGAGACGCAGTATTTT. The encoded protein is CASSTNRETQYF.

The rearrangement uses TRBV5-3 and TRBJ2-3; 12 bases align to TRBD2. TRBV5-3 is treated as an ORF (open reading frame) with a function not yet certain. The CDR3 loop spans 14 amino acids. Losses at the gene ends were 8 bases for V and 2 bases for J; bases not matched to a gene: 3. The CDR3 is CASLAGGYTDTQYF. CDR3 bases: TGTGCCAGCCTAGCGGGGGGGTACACAGATACGCAGTATTTT.

The sample holds one count of this clone. This chain's CDR3 is CASSEGFAGHTQYF. CDR3 nucleotide sequence: TGTGCCAGCAGTGAAGGTTTTGCAGGCCATACGCAGTATTTT. The chain has TRBV6-1 and TRBJ2-3; D call uncertain. The V gene's germline CDR1 is MNHNS and CDR2 SASEGT. This CDR3 contains 14 residues. V lost 1 base and J 7 bases, leaving 12 bases between the germline ends.

This clone has more than one count but fewer than ten. The genes are TRBV27 and TRBJ1-2; tentatively, D is TRBD1 (5 bases). Per the germline V gene, CDR1 is MNHEY and CDR2 is SMNVEV (reference sequence). This CDR3 is 15 amino acids long. V lost 7 bases, J lost 7 bases, and 22 bases lay in between. In DNA, the CDR3 is TGTGCCAGCAAAGAGAGCGGGTGGGGGTCTGGTGGCTACACCTTC. Its translation is CASKESGWGSGGYTF.

The chain uses TRBV5-1 and TRBJ2-1; TRBD2 aligns across 10 bases. The J segment lost 8 bases and the V segment lost 0 bases, leaving 8 bases of the junction unmatched. CDR1 and CDR2 from the germline V gene are SGHRS and YFSETQ. This CDR3 comprises 16 residues. In DNA, the CDR3 is TGCGCCAGCAGCTTGGAGCCTAGCGGGAGTGGAGATGAGCAGTTCTTC. It is translated as CASSLEPSGSGDEQFF.

The chain uses TRBV14 and TRBJ2-5; D might be TRBD1 (5 bases). The germline V gene has CDR1 SGHDN and CDR2 FVKESK. The CDR3 has 13 residues. V was pared by 2 bases and J by 11 bases, with 15 bases between. Written as DNA, the CDR3 is TGTGCCAGCAGCCAACGCCTTGACAGTGAGCAGTACTTC. This encodes CASSQRLDSEQYF.

V is TRBV4-1 and J is TRBJ1-3; D remains ambiguous. CDR3 length: 17 residues. Germline V gene data show CDR1 as MGHRA and CDR2 as YSYEKL. The V gene lost 1 base and the J gene lost 0 bases, with 13 bases spanning the gap. The CDR3 sequence is CASSQVIVRSSGNTIYF. The DNA for the CDR3 is TGCGCCAGCAGCCAAGTTATTGTCCGGTCCTCTGGAAACACCATATATTTT.

The CDR3 sequence: CASSQEGSGTGELFF. The CDR3 nucleotides are TGTGCCAGCAGCCAAGAAGGCTCGGGCACCGGGGAGCTGTTTTTT. The chain has TRBV4-2 and TRBJ2-2; no clear D gene. Trimming took off 0 bases at V and 4 bases at J, with 9 bases between the two ends. CDR1 and CDR2 from the germline V gene are LGHNA and YNFKEQ. The CDR3 runs 15 residues.

The V and J genes are TRBV7-2 and TRBJ2-7, with 11 bases lining up with TRBD2. V lost 6 bases, J lost 4 bases, and 8 bases stayed unmatched. CDR1 SGHTA and CDR2 FQGNSA come from the germline V gene. The CDR3 contains 15 residues. As DNA, the CDR3 is TGTGCCAGCAGTTTCTCCGGGACTAGCGGTTACGAGCAGTACTTC. Translating it yields CASSFSGTSGYEQYF.

This chain links TRBV7-6 with TRBJ1-2; D uncertain. CDR3 size: 12 residues. Germline CDR1 SGHVS, CDR2 FNYEAQ. V was trimmed by 5 bases and J by 5 bases, leaving 9 bases between them. CDR3 DNA sequence: TGTGCCAGCAGCCCCTCCGGGTATGGCTACACCTTC. Amino acid sequence: CASSPSGYGYTF.

This chain connects TRBV7-2 to TRBJ2-1; maybe TRBD1 (5 bases). The CDR3 covers 14 residues. The germline gives CDR1 SGHTA, CDR2 FQGNSA. Trimming took off 0 bases at V and 4 bases at J, with 7 bases between the two ends. CDR3 coding DNA: TGTGCCAGCAGCTTAGCGGGGCGGTACAATGAGCAGTTCTTC. Residues: CASSLAGRYNEQFF. The whole variable domain, remainder taken from reference TRBV7-2 and TRBJ2-1, is GAGVSQSPSNKVTEKGKDVELRCDPISGHTALYWYRQSLGQGLEFLIYFQGNSAPDKSGLPSDRFSAERTGGSVSTLTIQRTQQEDSAVYLCASSLAGRYNEQFFGPGTRLTVL.